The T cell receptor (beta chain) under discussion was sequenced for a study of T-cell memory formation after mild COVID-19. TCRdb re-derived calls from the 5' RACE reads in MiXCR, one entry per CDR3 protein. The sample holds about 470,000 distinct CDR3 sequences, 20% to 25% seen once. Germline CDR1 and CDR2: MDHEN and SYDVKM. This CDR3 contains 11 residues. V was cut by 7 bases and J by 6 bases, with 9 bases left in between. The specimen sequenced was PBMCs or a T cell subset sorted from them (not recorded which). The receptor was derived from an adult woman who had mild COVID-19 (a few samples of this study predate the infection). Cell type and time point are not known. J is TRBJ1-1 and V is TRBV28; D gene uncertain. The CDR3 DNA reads TGTGCCAGCAATGATCGGGCTGAAGCTTTCTTT. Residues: CASNDRAEAFF.